This T cell receptor (beta chain) was documented in a study of T cells in Graves' hyperthyroidism and ophthalmopathy. Lactation, pregnancy, other autoimmune disease or uncontrolled infection excluded patients. Findings and limits, study-wide: By a 13 V-J model, ophthalmopathy was set apart from stable hyperthyroidism.

This clonotype was observed many times. Its antigen is not known. The CDR3 regions of TCR beta were amplified from RNA transcripts. TCR CDR3 regions were first amplified by RT-PCR with HTBI primers. One entry per CDR3 protein results from TCRdb running MiXCR on the multiplex PCR reads. Here the sample spans hundreds of thousands of distinct CDR3 sequences, less than 25% being singletons. The receptor was isolated from a man younger than 45 with Graves' ophthalmopathy. The sample taken for sequencing was blood.

Here the CDR3 reads CASSLGRPGRGEKLFF. The CDR3 coding sequence is TGTGCCAGCAGTTTGGGCCGGCCAGGACGTGGTGAAAAACTGTTTTTT. The V and J genes are TRBV27 and TRBJ1-4; D remains ambiguous. With 3 bases removed from V and 7 bases from J, the gap between germline ends came to 18 bases. The CDR3 spans 16 residues. CDR1 is MNHEY, CDR2 SMNVEV, per germline (reference sequence). Supplemented by reference TRBV27 and TRBJ1-4, the full variable domain reads EAQVTQNPRYLITVTGKKLTVTCSQNMNHEYMSWYRQDPGLGLRQIYYSMNVEVTDKGDVPEGYKVSRKEKRNFPLILESPSPNQTSLYFCASSLGRPGRGEKLFFGSGTQLSVL.